These 16 T cell receptor beta chains share one sample of origin, sequenced in a study of T cells in localized non-small cell lung cancer. Assay: immunoSEQ multiplex PCR; the TCRdb copy retains only in-frame clones and omits some. The sample records more than 25,000 clones, more than 75% being singletons. Sample: peripheral blood, taken before any cancer treatment. These receptors all stem from a female donor older than 55 with stage III squamous cell lung carcinoma.

V gene TRBV5-1 combines with J gene TRBJ2-7, with 9 positions matching TRBD2. V gave up 3 bases and J gave up 0 bases; unmatched junction bases: 7. CDR3 length: 16 residues. Germline CDR1 SGHRS, CDR2 YFSETQ. CDR3 sequence reads: CASSSLAGVLSYEQYF. CDR3 DNA: TGCGCCAGCAGCTCATTAGCGGGAGTCCTCTCCTACGAGCAGTACTTC.

V gene TRBV4-3 combines with J gene TRBJ2-7; tentative D call: TRBD1 (5 bases). Per the germline V gene, CDR1 is LGHNA and CDR2 is YSLEER. This CDR3 comprises 14 residues. V was cut by 2 bases and J by 1 base, with 9 bases left in between. The CDR3 DNA follows: TGCGCCAGCAGCCAAATGACAGCTTCCTACGAGCAGTACTTC. Translated: CASSQMTASYEQYF.

The J gene is TRBJ1-2, the V gene TRBV19; no definite D call. V was clipped by 6 bases and J by 1 base, with 9 bases between them. Germline values: CDR1 LNHDA, CDR2 SQIVND (reference sequence). The CDR3 spans 13 residues. The CDR3 DNA sequence: TGTGCCAGTAGAGATACAGTTAACTATGGCTACACCTTC. Translated, it gives CASRDTVNYGYTF.

The chain joins TRBV9 to TRBJ2-1; D possibly corresponds to TRBD1 (8 bases). The V end was cut by 3 bases, the J end by 3 bases, with 13 bases between. The CDR3 totals 15 residues. Germline loops: CDR1 SGDLS, CDR2 YYNGEE. CDR3 coding DNA: TGTGCCAGCAGCGCGGGGGGACAGGACTACAATGAGCAGTTCTTC. It codes for CASSAGGQDYNEQFF.

The chain employs TRBV11-2 and TRBJ1-1; unclear D gene. Germline V CDR1 and CDR2: SGHAT, FQNNGV. The V gene lost 2 bases and the J gene lost 2 bases, with 9 bases spanning the gap. CDR3 length equals 14 residues. The CDR3 reads CASSLTYSNTEAFF. CDR3 nucleotides: TGTGCCAGCAGCTTAACGTACAGTAACACTGAAGCTTTCTTT.

This clone was observed a few times. The chain links TRBV27 to TRBJ1-5, with D unclear. The germline CDR1 and CDR2 sequences are MNHEY and SMNVEV (reference sequence). This CDR3 contains 13 residues. Trimming stripped 0 bases from V and 3 bases from J, with 3 bases between. In DNA form, the CDR3 reads TGTGCCAGCAGTTTATCCCCCAATCAGCCCCAGCATTTT. It is translated as CASSLSPNQPQHF.

The V and J genes are TRBV29-1 and TRBJ2-3, with 10 bases fitting TRBD2. V lost 8 bases and J lost 1; bases outside the gene matches: 12. Germline lookup yields CDR1 SQVTM and CDR2 ANQGSEA. CDR3 length: 16 amino acids. The CDR3 spells CSSRRTSGPGTDTQYF. The CDR3 bases are TGCAGCTCCCGGCGGACTAGCGGTCCCGGCACAGATACGCAGTATTTT.

The chain combines TRBV5-1 with TRBJ2-2; D not resolved. Trimming cost V 5 bases and J 2 bases, with 10 bases left between them. The CDR3 contains 14 residues. Germline-derived CDR1 and CDR2 are SGHRS and YFSETQ. The CDR3 sequence is CASSFGANTGELFF. The CDR3 bases are TGCGCCAGCAGTTTCGGCGCTAACACCGGGGAGCTGTTTTTT.

The chain employs TRBV9 and TRBJ2-1; 10 bases align to TRBD1. After removal of 3 bases from V and 4 bases from J, the junction contained 4 bases not matched to a gene. The CDR3 has 15 amino acids. From germline, CDR1 is SGDLS and CDR2 YYNGEE. Written as DNA, the CDR3 is TGTGCCAGCAGCGCCACGGGACAGGGGTACAATGAGCAGTTCTTC. It translates to CASSATGQGYNEQFF.

The genes are TRBV7-3 and TRBJ2-1; 12 bases match TRBD2. Germline lookup yields CDR1 SGHTA and CDR2 FQGTGA. The CDR3 is made up of 14 amino acids. As DNA, the CDR3 is TGTGCTGCACCCGGGACTAGCGGGCCCAATGAGCAGTTCTTC. This encodes CAAPGTSGPNEQFF. Full variable domain (rest looked up from reference TRBV7-3 and TRBJ2-1): GAGVSQTPSNKVTEKGKYVELRCDPISGHTALYWYRQSLGQGPEFLIYFQGTGAADDSGLPNDRFFAVRPEGSVSTLKIQRTERGDSAVYLCAAPGTSGPNEQFFGPGTRLTVL.

The rearrangement uses TRBV11-3 and TRBJ2-5; D not certain. CDR3 length: 14 amino acids. Germline V gene data show CDR1 as SGHNT and CDR2 as YENEEA. Trimming removed 0 bases at V and 4 bases at J, with 9 bases between. The CDR3 loop reads CASSLDSGIETQYF. CDR3 sequence (DNA): TGTGCCAGCAGCTTAGATTCGGGCATAGAGACCCAGTACTTC.

The V call is TRBV28, the J call TRBJ1-4; D not resolved. The V end was cut by 4 bases, the J end by 8 bases, with 14 bases between. This CDR3 contains 14 residues. Per germline, CDR1 MDHEN and CDR2 SYDVKM. CDR3 sequence: CASSSPFRGEKLFF. CDR3 DNA sequence: TGTGCCAGCAGTTCACCTTTTAGAGGAGAAAAACTGTTTTTT.

The genes are TRBV5-1 and TRBJ2-3; 10 nucleotides match TRBD2. The V and J ends lost 3 bases and 4 bases, in that order; junction bases with no gene match: 17. CDR1 is SGHRS, CDR2 YFSETQ, per germline. The CDR3 loop spans 19 amino acids. In nucleotides, the CDR3 is TGCGCCAGCAGCTCCTGGACAGCGGGAGGGACAGCCAACCCAGATACGCAGTATTTT. Translation: CASSSWTAGGTANPDTQYF.

The chain carries TRBV28 and TRBJ1-2, with 9 nucleotides matching TRBD1. The CDR3 contains 14 residues. CDR1 MDHEN and CDR2 SYDVKM come from the germline V gene. After removal of 2 bases from V and 4 bases from J, the junction contained 2 bases not matched to a gene. In DNA, the CDR3 is TGTGCCAGCAGTTTACTGGGACAGGGCTATGGCTACACCTTC. Encoded protein: CASSLLGQGYGYTF.

The chain links TRBV5-1 to TRBJ2-3; D not resolved. V was trimmed by 6 bases and J by 6 bases, leaving 17 bases between them. The CDR3 totals 14 residues. CDR1 and CDR2 from the germline V gene are SGHRS and YFSETQ. This chain's CDR3 is CASTPPSSVDTQYF. CDR3 bases: TGCGCCAGCACCCCCCCAAGCTCGGTGGATACGCAGTATTTT.

The chain joins TRBV28 to TRBJ1-1, with TRBD1 matching 7 bases. There are 15 residues in the CDR3. The V segment lost 5 bases and the J segment 6 bases; nucleotides outside the gene matches: 12. CDR1 and CDR2 from the germline V gene are MDHEN and SYDVKM. This CDR3 is CASSTPDRWQPEAFF. CDR3 in DNA: TGTGCCAGCAGTACCCCGGACAGGTGGCAGCCTGAAGCTTTCTTT.